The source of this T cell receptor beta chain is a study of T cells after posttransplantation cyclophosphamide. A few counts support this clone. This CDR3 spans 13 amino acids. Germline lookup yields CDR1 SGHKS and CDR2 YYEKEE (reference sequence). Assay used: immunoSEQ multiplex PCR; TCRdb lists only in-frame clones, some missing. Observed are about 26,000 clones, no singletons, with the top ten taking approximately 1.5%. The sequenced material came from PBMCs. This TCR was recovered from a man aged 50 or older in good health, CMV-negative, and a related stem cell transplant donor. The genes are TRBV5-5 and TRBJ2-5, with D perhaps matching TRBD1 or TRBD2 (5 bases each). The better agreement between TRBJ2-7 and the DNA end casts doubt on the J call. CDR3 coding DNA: TGTGCCAGCAGCTTGCTGGGGGCCTACGAGCAGTACTTC. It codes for CASSLLGAYEQYF.